This section outlines one T cell receptor (beta chain) sequence together with its context. Its antigen is not identified. This sample was taken from a study of T-cell reconstitution after alpha-beta-depleted transplantation in children. General observations from the study: Reports say that about two months after transplant, the alpha-beta T cells came out of several hundred graft clones that had expanded.

Germline CDR1 LGHNA, CDR2 YNFKEQ. This CDR3 has 17 amino acids. V was clipped by 4 bases and J by 2 bases; unmatched bases: 10. Using unique molecular identifiers, the investigators prepared the TCRbeta library. TCRdb re-called the PCR reads through MiXCR, storing one row per CDR3 protein. The sample records about 980,000 distinct CDR3 sequences, around 30% being singletons. The sequence was collected from a boy under two years old who had a stem cell transplant for SCID, so the T cells may come from the graft donor. This rearrangement joins TRBV4-2 to TRBJ2-2; TRBD2 agrees at 7 bases. The sequencing here drew on PBMCs, mostly from graft donor cells, taken 360 days after TCRalphabeta/CD19-depleted stem cell transplant. The CDR3 sequence: CASSPQGSGVNTGELFF. The CDR3 DNA reads TGTGCCAGCAGCCCCCAAGGCAGCGGGGTTAACACCGGGGAGCTGTTTTTT.